The source of this T cell receptor beta chain is a study of blood T cell repertoires in COVID-19. Study background: The United States, Italy and Spain supplied acute and convalescent COVID-19 samples.

Clones were sequenced by immunoSEQ multiplex PCR, and TCRdb holds only the in-frame ones, with some missing. The repertoire holds 450,000 to 500,000 clones, with 87% as singletons. The germline V gene has CDR1 SGHKS and CDR2 YYEKEE (reference sequence). The CDR3 is 14 amino acids. Trimming removed 2 bases at V and 8 bases at J, with 11 bases between. The chain combines TRBV5-5 with TRBJ1-6; TRBD1 is a possible D gene (5 bases). This receptor was obtained from a woman in her late teens or twenties who had recovered from COVID-19. The sample consisted of PBMCs or T cells enriched from blood (not recorded which). CDR3 region: CASSFDRNYSPLHF. DNA for the CDR3: TGTGCCAGCAGCTTCGACAGAAACTATTCACCCCTCCACTTT.